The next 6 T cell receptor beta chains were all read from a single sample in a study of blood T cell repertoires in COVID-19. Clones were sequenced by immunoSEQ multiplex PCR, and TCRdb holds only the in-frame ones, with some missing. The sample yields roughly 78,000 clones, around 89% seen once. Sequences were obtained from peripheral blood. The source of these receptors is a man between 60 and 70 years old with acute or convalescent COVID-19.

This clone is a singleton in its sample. CDR3 DNA sequence: TGTGCCAGCAGCAAGAGAAACAGGGGCGGCAATCAGCCCCAGCATTTT. Translating it yields CASSKRNRGGNQPQHF. V and J are TRBV21-1 and TRBJ1-5; the table assigns TRBD1, which was not confirmed against the DNA. TRBV21-1 is a known pseudogene. This CDR3 has 16 amino acids.

The CDR3 nucleotides are TGTGCCAGCAGCCAAAACTATGGCTACACCTTC. It translates to CASSQNYGYTF. The chain employs TRBV11-2 and TRBJ1-2; D uncertain. Germline loops: CDR1 SGHAT, CDR2 FQNNGV. The CDR3 has 11 residues. Deletions cut 5 bases from V and 2 bases from J, with 3 bases between.

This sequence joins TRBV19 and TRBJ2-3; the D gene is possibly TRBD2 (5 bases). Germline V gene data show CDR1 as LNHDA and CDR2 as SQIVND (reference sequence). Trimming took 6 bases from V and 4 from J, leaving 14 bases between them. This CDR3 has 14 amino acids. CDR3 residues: CASRSRPAADTQYF. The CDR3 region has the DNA TGTGCCAGTAGATCTAGGCCAGCGGCAGATACGCAGTATTTT.

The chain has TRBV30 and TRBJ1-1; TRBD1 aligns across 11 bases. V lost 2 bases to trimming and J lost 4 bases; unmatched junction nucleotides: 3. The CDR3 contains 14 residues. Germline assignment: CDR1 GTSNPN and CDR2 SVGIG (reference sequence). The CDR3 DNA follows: TGTGCCTGGAGTAGGGACAGGGGGAGCACTGAAGCTTTCTTT. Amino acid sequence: CAWSRDRGSTEAFF. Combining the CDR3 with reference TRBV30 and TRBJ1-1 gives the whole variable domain SQTIHQWPATLVQPVGSPLSLECTVEGTSNPNLYWYRQAAGRGLQLLFYSVGIGQISSEVPQNLSASRPQDRQFILSSKKLLLSDSGFYLCAWSRDRGSTEAFFGQGTRLTVV.

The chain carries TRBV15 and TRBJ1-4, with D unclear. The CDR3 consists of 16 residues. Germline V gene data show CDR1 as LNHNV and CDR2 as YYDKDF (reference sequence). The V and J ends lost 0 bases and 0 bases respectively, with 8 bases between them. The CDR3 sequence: CATSRDGVATNEKLFF. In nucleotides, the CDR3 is TGTGCCACCAGCAGAGACGGGGTTGCAACTAATGAAAAACTGTTTTTT.

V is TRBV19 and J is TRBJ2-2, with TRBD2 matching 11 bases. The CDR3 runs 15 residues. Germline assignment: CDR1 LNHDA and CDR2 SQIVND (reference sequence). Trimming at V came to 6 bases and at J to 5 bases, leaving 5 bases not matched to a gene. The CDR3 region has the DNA TGTGCCAGTAGAGATAGCGGGGGGGCAACCGGGGAGCTGTTTTTT. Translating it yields CASRDSGGATGELFF.